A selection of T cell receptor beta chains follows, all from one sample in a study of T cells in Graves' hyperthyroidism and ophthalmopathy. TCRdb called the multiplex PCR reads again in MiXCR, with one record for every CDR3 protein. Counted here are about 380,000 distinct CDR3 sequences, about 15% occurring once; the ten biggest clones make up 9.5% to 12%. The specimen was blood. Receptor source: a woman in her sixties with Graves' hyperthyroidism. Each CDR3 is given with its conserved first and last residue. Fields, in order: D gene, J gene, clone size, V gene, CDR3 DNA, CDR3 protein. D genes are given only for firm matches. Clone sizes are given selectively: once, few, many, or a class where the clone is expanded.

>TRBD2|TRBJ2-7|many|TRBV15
TGTGCCACCAGCAGAGATAAAGGCGGGAGTGGGTTCGAGCAGTACTTC
CATSRDKGGSGFEQYF
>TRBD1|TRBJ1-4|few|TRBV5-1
TGCGCCAGCAGCTTGACAGGGGCCCCAATCCGGGAAAAACTGTTTTTT
CASSLTGAPIREKLFF
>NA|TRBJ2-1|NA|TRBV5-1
TGCGCCAGCAGCTTTTCGGAGCCATCCTACAATGAGCAGTTCTTC
CASSFSEPSYNEQFF
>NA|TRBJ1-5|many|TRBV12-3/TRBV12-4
TGTGCCAGCAGTTTTCCGGAGTTGGATCAGCCCCAGCATTTT
CASSFPELDQPQHF
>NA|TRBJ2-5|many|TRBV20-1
TGCAGTGCTAGAGGGGTGGGAGAGACCCAGTACTTC
CSARGVGETQYF
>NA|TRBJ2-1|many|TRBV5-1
TGCGCCAGCAGCTCCGGGCACCCCTACAATGAGCAGTTCTTC
CASSSGHPYNEQFF
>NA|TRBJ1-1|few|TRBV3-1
TGTGCCAGCAGCCCGACAGTGAGGAACACTGAAGCTTTCTTT
CASSPTVRNTEAFF
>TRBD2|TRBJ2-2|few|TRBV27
TGTGCCAGCAGTTTAAGGGGTAGCGGGAGGACGAACACCGGGGAGCTGTTTTTT
CASSLRGSGRTNTGELFF
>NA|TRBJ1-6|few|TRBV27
TGTGCCAGCAGTTCGGACCTCGTTTCACCCCTCCACTTT
CASSSDLVSPLHF
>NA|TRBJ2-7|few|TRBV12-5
TGTGCTAGTGGTTGGGCGGCCAGTGGCGAGCAGTACTTC
CASGWAASGEQYF
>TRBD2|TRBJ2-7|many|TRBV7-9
TGTGCCAGCAGCATAGCGGGACAAATAAGTCAGGAGCAGTACTTC
CASSIAGQISQEQYF
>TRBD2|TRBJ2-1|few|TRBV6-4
TGTGCCAGCAGTGCAACTAGCGGGAGTGGCAATGAGCAGTTCTTC
CASSATSGSGNEQFF
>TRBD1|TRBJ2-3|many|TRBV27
TGTGCCAGCAGTTGGCCAGGGGGCGCCGGCACAGATACGCAGTATTTT
CASSWPGGAGTDTQYF
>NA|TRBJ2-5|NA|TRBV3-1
TGTGCCAGCAGCCAAGTGGGGGCAGAGACCCAGTACTTC
CASSQVGAETQYF
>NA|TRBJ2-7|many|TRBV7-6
TGTGCCAGCAGCTTAGTAATGGCTAGCTACGAGCAGTACTTC
CASSLVMASYEQYF
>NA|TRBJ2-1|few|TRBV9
TGTGCCAGCAGCGTATATGGGCCTAACAGGGTCGTTGAGCAGTTCTTC
CASSVYGPNRVVEQFF
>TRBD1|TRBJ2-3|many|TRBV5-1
TGCGCCAGCTCCCCCCCGGGACAGGGGGATGGTACGCAGTATTTT
CASSPPGQGDGTQYF
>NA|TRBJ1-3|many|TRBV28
TGTGCCAGCAGTTTATTAGGGTTTGGAAACACCATATATTTT
CASSLLGFGNTIYF
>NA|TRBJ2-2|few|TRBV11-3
TGTGCCAGCAGTTTGAGCCAATCCGGAGGCGGGGAGCTGTTTTTT
CASSLSQSGGGELFF
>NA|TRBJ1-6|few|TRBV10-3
TGTGCCACCCGAGGGGGGACACCGTCGGGTAATTCACCCCTCCACTTT
CATRGGTPSGNSPLHF
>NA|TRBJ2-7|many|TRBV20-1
TGCAGTGCTTATCCTCCCGGCGGCGGCTCCTACGAGCAGTACTTC
CSAYPPGGGSYEQYF
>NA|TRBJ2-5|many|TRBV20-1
TGCAATTGCCTCCGTGGCGAGACCCAGTACTTC
CNCLRGETQYF
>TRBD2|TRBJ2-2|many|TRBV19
TGTGCCAGTAGTTCTGGACTAGCGGGAGGGCGTATCGCCGGGGAGCTGTTTTTT
CASSSGLAGGRIAGELFF
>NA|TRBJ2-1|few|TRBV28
TGTGCCAGCAAGGAAGGGACGGGGGAGCAGTTCTTC
CASKEGTGEQFF
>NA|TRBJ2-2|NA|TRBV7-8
TGTGCCACCTGCTACTCGGGGGCGAACACCGGGGAGCTGTTTTTT
CATCYSGANTGELFF
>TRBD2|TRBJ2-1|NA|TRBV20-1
TGCAGTGCTAGAAGGACTAGCGGGAGAGTCTCCTACAATGAGCAGTTCTTC
CSARRTSGRVSYNEQFF
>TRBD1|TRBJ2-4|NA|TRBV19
TGTGCCAGTAGTATGGGGCAGGGGGAAAACATTCAGTACTTC
CASSMGQGENIQYF
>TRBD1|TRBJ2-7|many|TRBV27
TGTGCCAGCAGCCGGCCCCCGGGACAGGGTGCCCACGAGCAGTACTTC
CASSRPPGQGAHEQYF
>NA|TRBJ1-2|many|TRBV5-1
TGCGCCAGCAGCCCCGTTCCAGACGGTGGCTACACCTTC
CASSPVPDGGYTF
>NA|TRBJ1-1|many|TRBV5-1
TGCGCCAGCAGCTCCGGGTCGAGCAGGGATGAAGCTTTCTTT
CASSSGSSRDEAFF
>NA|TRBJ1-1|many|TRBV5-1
TGCGCCAGCAGCTTGGAGGGCAGGGAGACCACTGAAGCTTTCTTT
CASSLEGRETTEAFF
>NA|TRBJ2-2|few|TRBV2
TGTGCCAGCAGCCTCAGGGGAGGGAACACCGGGGAGCTGTTTTTT
CASSLRGGNTGELFF
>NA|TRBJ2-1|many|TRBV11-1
TGTGCCAGCAGCTCCCCCCCTCCCTACAATGAGCAGTTCTTC
CASSSPPPYNEQFF
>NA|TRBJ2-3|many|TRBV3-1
TGTGCCAGCAGCCAAGGAGGGTTAGCTTGGTATTTT
CASSQGGLAWYF
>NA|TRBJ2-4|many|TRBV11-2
TGTGCCAGCAGCTTAGCCGATCCACTAGCCAAAAACATTCAGTACTTC
CASSLADPLAKNIQYF
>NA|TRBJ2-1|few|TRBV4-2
TGTGCCAGCAGCCGAAGCGCGTCGGGTAGAGAGCAGTTCTTC
CASSRSASGREQFF